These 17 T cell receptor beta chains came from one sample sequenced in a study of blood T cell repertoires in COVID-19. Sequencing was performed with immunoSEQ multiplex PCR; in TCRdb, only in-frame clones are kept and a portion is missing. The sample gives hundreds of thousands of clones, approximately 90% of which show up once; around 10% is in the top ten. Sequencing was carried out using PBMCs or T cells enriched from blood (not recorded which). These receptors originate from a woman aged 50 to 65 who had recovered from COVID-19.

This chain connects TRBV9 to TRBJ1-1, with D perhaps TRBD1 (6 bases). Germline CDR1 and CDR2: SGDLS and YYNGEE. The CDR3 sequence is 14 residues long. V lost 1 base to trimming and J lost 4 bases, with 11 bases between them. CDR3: CASSVTGSGTEAFF. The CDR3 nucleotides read TGTGCCAGCAGCGTAACAGGGAGTGGCACTGAAGCTTTCTTT. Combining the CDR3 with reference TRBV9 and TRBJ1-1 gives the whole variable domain DSGVTQTPKHLITATGQRVTLRCSPRSGDLSVYWYQQSLDQGLQFLIQYYNGEERAKGNILERFSAQQFPDLHSELNLSSLELGDSALYFCASSVTGSGTEAFFGQGTRLTVV.

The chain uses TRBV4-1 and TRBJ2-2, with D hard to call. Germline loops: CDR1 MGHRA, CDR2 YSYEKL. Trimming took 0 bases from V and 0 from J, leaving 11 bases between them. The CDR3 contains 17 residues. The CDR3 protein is CASSQDHPTANTGELFF. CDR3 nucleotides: TGCGCCAGCAGCCAAGATCACCCAACTGCGAACACCGGGGAGCTGTTTTTT.

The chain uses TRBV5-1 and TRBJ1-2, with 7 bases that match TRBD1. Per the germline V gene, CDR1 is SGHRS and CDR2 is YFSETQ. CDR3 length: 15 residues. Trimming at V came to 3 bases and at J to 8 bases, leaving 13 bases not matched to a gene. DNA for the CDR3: TGCGCCAGCAGCTGGGATGGACAGGACCTGACAGGCTACACCTTC. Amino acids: CASSWDGQDLTGYTF.

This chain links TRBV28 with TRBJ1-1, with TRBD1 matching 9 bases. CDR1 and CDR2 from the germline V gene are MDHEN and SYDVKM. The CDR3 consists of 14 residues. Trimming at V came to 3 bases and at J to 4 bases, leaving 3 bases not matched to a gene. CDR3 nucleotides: TGTGCCAGCAGTTTGGGGACAGGGCGCACTGAAGCTTTCTTT. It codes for CASSLGTGRTEAFF. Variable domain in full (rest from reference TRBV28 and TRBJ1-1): DVKVTQSSRYLVKRTGEKVFLECVQDMDHENMFWYRQDPGLGLRLIYFSYDVKMKEKGDIPEGYSVSREKKERFSLILESASTNQTSMYLCASSLGTGRTEAFFGQGTRLTVV.

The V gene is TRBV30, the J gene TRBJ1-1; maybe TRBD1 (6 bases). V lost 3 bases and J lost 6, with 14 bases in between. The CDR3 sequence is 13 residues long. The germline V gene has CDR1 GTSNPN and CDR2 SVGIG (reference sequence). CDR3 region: CAWRSRGGAEAFF. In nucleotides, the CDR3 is TGTGCCTGGAGGAGTAGGGGGGGGGCTGAAGCTTTCTTT.

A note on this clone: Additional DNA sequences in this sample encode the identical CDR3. The CDR3 here is CATSRDRGTYEQYF. CDR3 nucleotides: TGTGCCACCAGCAGGGACAGGGGGACCTACGAGCAGTACTTC. This rearrangement joins TRBV15 to TRBJ2-7, with 10 bases fitting TRBD1. Germline V gene sequence: CDR1 LNHNV, CDR2 YYDKDF (reference sequence). CDR3 length: 14 amino acids. V was clipped by 3 bases and J by 2 bases; unmatched bases: 1. The entire variable domain, with the rest obtained from reference TRBV15 and TRBJ2-7, is as follows: DAMVIQNPRYQVTQFGKPVTLSCSQTLNHNVMYWYQQKSSQAPKLLFHYYDKDFNNEADTPDNFQSRRPNTSFCFLDIRSPGLGDTAMYLCATSRDRGTYEQYFGPGTRLTVT.

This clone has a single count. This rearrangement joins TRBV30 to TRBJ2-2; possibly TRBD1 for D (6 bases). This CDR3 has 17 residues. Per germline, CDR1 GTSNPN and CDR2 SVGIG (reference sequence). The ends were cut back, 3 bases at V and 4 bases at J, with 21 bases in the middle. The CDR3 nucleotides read TGTGCCTGGAGCGTAACTCCTCCGGGACATCTCACCGGGGAGCTGTTTTTT. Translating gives CAWSVTPPGHLTGELFF. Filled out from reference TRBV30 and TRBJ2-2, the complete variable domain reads SQTIHQWPATLVQPVGSPLSLECTVEGTSNPNLYWYRQAAGRGLQLLFYSVGIGQISSEVPQNLSASRPQDRQFILSSKKLLLSDSGFYLCAWSVTPPGHLTGELFFGEGSRLTVL.

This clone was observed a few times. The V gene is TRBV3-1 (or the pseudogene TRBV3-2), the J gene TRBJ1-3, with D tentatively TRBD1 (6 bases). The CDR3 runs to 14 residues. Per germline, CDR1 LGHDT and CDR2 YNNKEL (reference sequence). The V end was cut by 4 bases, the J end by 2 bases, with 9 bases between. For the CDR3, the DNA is TGTGCCAGCAGCCCGCCAGGGGCTGGAAACACCATATATTTT. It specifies CASSPPGAGNTIYF.

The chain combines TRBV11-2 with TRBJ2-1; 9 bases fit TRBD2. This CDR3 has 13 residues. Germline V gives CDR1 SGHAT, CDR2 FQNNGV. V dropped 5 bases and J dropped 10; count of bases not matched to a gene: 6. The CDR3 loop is CASSLGLAREQFF. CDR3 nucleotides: TGTGCCAGCAGCCTAGGACTAGCGAGAGAGCAGTTCTTC.

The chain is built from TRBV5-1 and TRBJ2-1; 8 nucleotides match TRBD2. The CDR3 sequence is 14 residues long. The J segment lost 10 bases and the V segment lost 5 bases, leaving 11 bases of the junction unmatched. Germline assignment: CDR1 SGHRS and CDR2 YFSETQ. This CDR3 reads CASSTNGGAGEQFF. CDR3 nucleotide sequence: TGCGCCAGCAGTACTAACGGGGGGGCTGGAGAGCAGTTCTTC.

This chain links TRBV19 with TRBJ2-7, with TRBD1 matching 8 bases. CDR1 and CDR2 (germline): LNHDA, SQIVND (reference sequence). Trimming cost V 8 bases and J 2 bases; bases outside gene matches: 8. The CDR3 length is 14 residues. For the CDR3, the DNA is TGTGCCAGTTGTCCCGGGACAGGAACCTACGAGCAGTACTTC. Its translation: CASCPGTGTYEQYF.

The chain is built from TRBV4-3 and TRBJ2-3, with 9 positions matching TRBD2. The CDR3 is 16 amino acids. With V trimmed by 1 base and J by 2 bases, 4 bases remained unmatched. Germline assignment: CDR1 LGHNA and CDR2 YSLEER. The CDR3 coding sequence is TGCGCCAGCAGCCAAGTGGCTAGCGGGGACACAGATACGCAGTATTTT. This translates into CASSQVASGDTDTQYF.

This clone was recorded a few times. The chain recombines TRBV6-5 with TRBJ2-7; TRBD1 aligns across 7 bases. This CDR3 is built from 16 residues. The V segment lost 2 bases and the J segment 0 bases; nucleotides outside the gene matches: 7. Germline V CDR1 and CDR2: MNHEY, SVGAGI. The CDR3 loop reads CASSYRDSTNSYEQYF. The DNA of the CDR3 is TGTGCCAGCAGTTACCGGGACAGCACTAACTCCTACGAGCAGTACTTC.

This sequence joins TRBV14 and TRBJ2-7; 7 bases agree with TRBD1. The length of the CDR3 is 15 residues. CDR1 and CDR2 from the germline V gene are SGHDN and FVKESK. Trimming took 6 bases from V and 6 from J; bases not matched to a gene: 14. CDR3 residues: CASRPSGGRGFEQYF. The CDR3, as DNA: TGTGCCAGCAGACCCTCAGGGGGACGGGGATTCGAGCAGTACTTC.

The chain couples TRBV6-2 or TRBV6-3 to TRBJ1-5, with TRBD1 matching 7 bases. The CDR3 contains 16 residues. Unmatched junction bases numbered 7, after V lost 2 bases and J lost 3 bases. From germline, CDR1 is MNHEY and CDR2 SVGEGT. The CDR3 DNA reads TGTGCCAGCAGTTACGCAGGGGGAGGACTCAATCAGCCCCAGCATTTT. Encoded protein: CASSYAGGGLNQPQHF.

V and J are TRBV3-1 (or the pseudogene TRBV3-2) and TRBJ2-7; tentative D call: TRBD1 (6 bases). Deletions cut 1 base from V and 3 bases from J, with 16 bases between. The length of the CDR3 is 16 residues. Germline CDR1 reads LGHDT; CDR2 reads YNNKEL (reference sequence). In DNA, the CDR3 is TGTGCCAGCAGCCAAGGTTTTTCGGGGACACGCTACGAGCAGTACTTC. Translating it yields CASSQGFSGTRYEQYF.

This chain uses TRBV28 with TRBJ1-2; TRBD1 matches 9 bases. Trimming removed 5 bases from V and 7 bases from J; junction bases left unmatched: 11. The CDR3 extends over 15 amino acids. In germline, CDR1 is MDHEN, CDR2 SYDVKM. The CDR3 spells CASSQEGMTGGGYTF. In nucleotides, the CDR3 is TGTGCCAGCAGTCAAGAAGGCATGACAGGGGGTGGCTACACCTTC.